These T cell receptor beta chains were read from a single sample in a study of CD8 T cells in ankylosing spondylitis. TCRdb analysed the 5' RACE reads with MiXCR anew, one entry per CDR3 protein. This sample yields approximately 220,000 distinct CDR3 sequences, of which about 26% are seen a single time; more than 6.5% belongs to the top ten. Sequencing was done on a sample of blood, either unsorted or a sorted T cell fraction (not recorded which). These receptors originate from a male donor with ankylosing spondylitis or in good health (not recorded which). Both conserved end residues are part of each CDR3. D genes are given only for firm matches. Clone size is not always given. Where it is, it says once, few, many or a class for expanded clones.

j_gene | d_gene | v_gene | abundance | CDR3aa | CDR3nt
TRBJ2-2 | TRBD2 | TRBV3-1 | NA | CASSRTSLAGLNTGELFF | TGTGCCAGCAGCCGAACATCGCTAGCGGGGTTAAACACCGGGGAGCTGTTTTTT
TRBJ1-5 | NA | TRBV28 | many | CASSPPTVRQPQHF | TGTGCCAGCAGTCCCCCGACTGTAAGGCAGCCCCAGCATTTT
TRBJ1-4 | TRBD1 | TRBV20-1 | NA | CSAWGQGADNEKLFF | TGCAGTGCATGGGGACAGGGGGCCGATAATGAAAAACTGTTTTTT
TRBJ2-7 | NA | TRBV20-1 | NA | CSAEDTAYEQYF | TGCAGTGCAGAGGACACGGCCTACGAGCAGTACTTC
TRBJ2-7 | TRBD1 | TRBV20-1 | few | CSAPYQQGNEQYF | TGCAGTGCTCCCTACCAACAGGGGAACGAGCAGTACTTC
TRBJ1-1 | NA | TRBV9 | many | CASSVVPGNTEAFF | TGTGCCAGCAGCGTAGTGCCCGGGAACACTGAAGCTTTCTTT
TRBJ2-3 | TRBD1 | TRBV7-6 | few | CASSYTGVRGDTQYF | TGTGCCAGCAGCTACACAGGGGTCCGGGGAGATACGCAGTATTTT
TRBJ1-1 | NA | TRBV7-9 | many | CASSLGGQLEAFF | TGTGCCAGCAGCTTAGGGGGCCAGCTGGAAGCTTTCTTT
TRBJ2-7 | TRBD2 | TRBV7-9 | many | CASSRRGGLNYEQYF | TGTGCCAGCAGCCGCCGCGGGGGGCTGAACTACGAGCAGTACTTC
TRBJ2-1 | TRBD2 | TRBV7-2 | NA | CASSSQGLAGGNEQFF | TGTGCCAGCAGCTCCCAGGGACTAGCGGGAGGCAATGAGCAGTTCTTC
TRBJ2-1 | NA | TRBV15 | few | CATRREAGYNEQFF | TGTGCCACCAGGAGGGAGGCTGGTTACAATGAGCAGTTCTTC
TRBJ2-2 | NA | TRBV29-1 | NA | CSALPWAGELFF | TGCAGCGCCCTGCCCTGGGCCGGGGAGCTGTTTTTT
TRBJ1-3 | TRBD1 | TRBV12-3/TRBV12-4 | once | CASSRQGWGDTIYF | TGTGCCAGCAGCAGACAGGGATGGGGGGACACCATATATTTT
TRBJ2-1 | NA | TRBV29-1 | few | CSVDQAGWRVRNEQFF | TGCAGCGTTGATCAGGCAGGATGGCGGGTCCGCAATGAGCAGTTCTTC
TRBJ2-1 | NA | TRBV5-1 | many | CASSEGTAYEQFF | TGCGCCAGCAGCGAAGGGACGGCCTATGAGCAGTTCTTC
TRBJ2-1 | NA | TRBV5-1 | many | CASSHTPGTGEQFF | TGCGCCAGCAGCCATACCCCAGGGACGGGTGAGCAGTTCTTC
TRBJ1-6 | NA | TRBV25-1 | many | CASSGQGYNSPLHF | TGTGCCAGCAGTGGTCAGGGTTATAATTCACCCCTCCACTTT
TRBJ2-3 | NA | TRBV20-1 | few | CSALPTASTDTQYF | TGCAGTGCCCTACCGACGGCTAGCACAGATACGCAGTATTTT
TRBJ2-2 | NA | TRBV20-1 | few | CSARDGHTGELFF | TGCAGTGCTAGAGACGGTCACACCGGGGAGCTGTTTTTT
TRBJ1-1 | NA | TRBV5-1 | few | CASSSAGAMNTEAFF | TGCGCCAGCAGCTCGGCAGGGGCTATGAACACTGAAGCTTTCTTT
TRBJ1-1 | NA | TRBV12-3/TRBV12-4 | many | CASSSLSRLNTEAFF | TGTGCCAGCAGTTCCCTAAGTAGACTTAACACTGAAGCTTTCTTT
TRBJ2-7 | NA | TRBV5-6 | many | CASSPRSGSYEQYF | TGTGCCAGCAGCCCCCGTAGCGGATCATACGAGCAGTACTTC
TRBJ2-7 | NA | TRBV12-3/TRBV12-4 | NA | CASRTGGSSYEQYF | TGTGCCAGCAGGACCGGCGGGTCCTCCTACGAGCAGTACTTC
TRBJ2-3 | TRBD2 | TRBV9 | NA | CASSVVTSRGTDTQYF | TGTGCCAGCAGCGTAGTGACTAGCAGAGGCACAGATACGCAGTATTTT